The 25 T cell receptor beta chains below come from one sample, sequenced in a study of blood T cells in healthy people across ages. A J-beta primer mix and a sample-barcoded 5' primer were used in a second PCR of roughly 7 to 12 cycles. TCRdb ran MiXCR on the 5' RACE reads and lists one entry per CDR3 protein. The sample includes about 1.5 million distinct CDR3 sequences, around 42% of them seen just once. The sample consisted of blood. The source of these receptors is a woman under 30 in good health.

This clonotype was recorded a few times. CDR3 nucleotide sequence: TGTGCCAGCAGCCCCGACGGGAGGGCCCCAGATACGCAGTATTTT. Residues: CASSPDGRAPDTQYF. The chain uses TRBV12-3 or TRBV12-4 and TRBJ2-3; 8 bases align to TRBD2. This CDR3 has 15 amino acids. The trim removed 6 bases at V and 4 bases at J, leaving 9 bases unmatched.

This clonotype was picked up a small number of times. This chain joins TRBV20-1 and TRBJ2-1; 7 positions match TRBD2. The V and J ends lost 5 bases and 5 bases, in that order; junction bases with no gene match: 6. The CDR3 consists of 13 residues. Germline V gene sequence: CDR1 DFQATT, CDR2 SNEGSKA (reference sequence). CDR3 sequence reads: CSAWEGRHNEQFF. For the CDR3, the DNA is TGCAGTGCTTGGGAGGGCCGCCACAATGAGCAGTTCTTC.

The CDR3 sequence is CASSQELVSGRTYTQYF. The CDR3 region has the DNA TGTGCCAGCAGCCAAGAGTTAGTTAGCGGGAGAACATATACGCAGTATTTT. The chain carries TRBV3-1 and TRBJ2-3, with 9 bases aligning to TRBD2. Germline V gene data show CDR1 as LGHDT and CDR2 as YNNKEL (reference sequence). The CDR3 contains 17 residues. Trimming removed 0 bases from V and 7 bases from J; junction bases left unmatched: 11.

The chain employs TRBV2 and TRBJ2-7, with a tentative D call TRBD1 (6 bases). Trimming cost V 2 bases and J 0 bases, with 20 bases left between them. The germline CDR1 and CDR2 sequences are SNHLY and FYNNEI. The CDR3 extends over 18 amino acids. The CDR3 is CASSEFIIRQGISYEQYF. The CDR3 coding sequence is TGTGCCAGCAGTGAATTCATCATCAGGCAGGGGATCTCCTACGAGCAGTACTTC.

A few counts support this clonotype. The V and J genes are TRBV20-1 and TRBJ2-3; TRBD2 aligns across 7 bases. This CDR3 comprises 15 residues. Germline CDR1 and CDR2: DFQATT and SNEGSKA (reference sequence). Trimming took 4 bases from V and 0 from J; bases not matched to a gene: 7. For the CDR3, the DNA is TGCAGTGCTAAGCTAGCGGTTGATAGCACAGATACGCAGTATTTT. Translated, it gives CSAKLAVDSTDTQYF.

This rearrangement joins TRBV27 to TRBJ1-1; 11 bases fit TRBD1. CDR1 and CDR2 from the germline V gene are MNHEY and SMNVEV (reference sequence). The CDR3 totals 15 residues. The V and J ends lost 5 bases and 4 bases, in that order; junction bases with no gene match: 6. The CDR3 region is CASSEGQGGSTEAFF. In DNA form, the CDR3 reads TGTGCCAGCAGTGAGGGACAGGGGGGGAGCACTGAAGCTTTCTTT.

CDR3 sequence: CASSPAGTTLYGYTF. The CDR3 coding sequence is TGCGCCAGCAGCCCAGCCGGGACTACCCTCTATGGCTACACCTTC. The rearrangement links TRBV4-1 to TRBJ1-2; D perhaps matches TRBD1 (5 bases). This CDR3 has 15 residues. Trimming removed 4 bases from V and 4 bases from J, with 16 bases in between. Germline V lookup: CDR1 MGHRA, CDR2 YSYEKL.

A remark on this clonotype: Germline and junction disagree at one end, which may indicate a read error. This chain connects TRBV29-1 to TRBJ2-7; D unclear. Germline-derived CDR1 and CDR2 are SQVTM and ANQGSEA. There are 12 residues in the CDR3. The CDR3 region is CSIELGPYEQYF. The CDR3 region has the DNA TGCAGCATTGAGCTAGGACCCTACGAGCAGTACTTC.

This clonotype was detected a few times. V gene TRBV4-1 combines with J gene TRBJ2-7; TRBD2 is a possible D gene (5 bases). Germline V gene data show CDR1 as MGHRA and CDR2 as YSYEKL. The CDR3 spans 15 residues. V dropped 0 bases and J dropped 0 bases, with 9 bases sitting between them. The CDR3 region has the DNA TGCGCCAGCAGCCAAGAACGACTACGCTCCTACGAGCAGTACTTC. Translating it yields CASSQERLRSYEQYF.

The chain combines TRBV11-2 with TRBJ2-7; the D is unclear. CDR3 length: 12 amino acids. V gave up 2 bases and J gave up 7 bases, with 9 bases separating them. CDR1 and CDR2 (germline): SGHAT, FQNNGV. Written as DNA, the CDR3 is TGTGCCAGCAGCTTACCTGCTTCGGAGCAGTACTTC. Protein sequence: CASSLPASEQYF.

This sequence joins TRBV20-1 and TRBJ1-1; 8 bases match TRBD1. The CDR3 consists of 12 residues. V was clipped by 5 bases and J by 5 bases; unmatched bases: 4. The germline V gene has CDR1 DFQATT and CDR2 SNEGSKA (reference sequence). The CDR3 reads CSAWQGATEAFF. The CDR3 DNA reads as TGCAGTGCTTGGCAGGGGGCGACTGAAGCTTTCTTT.

On this clonotype itself: The junction departs from germline at one end; a sequencing error may be responsible. The chain uses TRBV10-3 and TRBJ2-5, with D possibly being TRBD1 (6 bases). The CDR3 is 12 residues long. CDR1 ENHRY and CDR2 SYGVKD come from the germline V gene. CDR3 protein: CAIMDSQESQYF. For the CDR3, the DNA is TGTGCCATCATGGACAGCCAAGAGTCCCAGTACTTC.

This clonotype showed up many times. The genes are TRBV4-2 and TRBJ1-1, with a tentative D call TRBD1 (5 bases). Germline V gene data show CDR1 as LGHNA and CDR2 as YNFKEQ. This CDR3 has 16 residues. Trimming stripped 0 bases from V and 2 bases from J, with 13 bases between. CDR3 coding DNA: TGTGCCAGCAGCCAAGAAGGAACAGGAGTTAACACTGAAGCTTTCTTT. It encodes CASSQEGTGVNTEAFF.

Here the CDR3 reads CASRMGLLYGYTF. CDR3 DNA: TGTGCCAGCAGGATGGGACTACTCTATGGCTACACCTTC. V usage is TRBV6-1 and J usage is TRBJ1-2; perhaps TRBD1 as D (5 bases). CDR3 length: 13 amino acids. CDR1 and CDR2 (germline): MNHNS, SASEGT. V was trimmed by 6 bases and J by 4 bases, leaving 12 bases between them.

The J gene is TRBJ1-2, the V gene TRBV7-9, with D maybe TRBD1 (5 bases). Trimming shortened V by 7 bases and J by 4 bases, and 19 bases separated the two germline ends. Germline V gene sequence: CDR1 SEHNR, CDR2 FQNEAQ (reference sequence). The CDR3 is 15 amino acids. CDR3 amino acids: CASTPSGGGSYGYTF. The DNA for the CDR3 is TGTGCCAGCACACCGAGCGGGGGAGGATCCTATGGCTACACCTTC.

This rearrangement joins TRBV20-1 to TRBJ1-1; no clear D gene. Germline V gene sequence: CDR1 DFQATT, CDR2 SNEGSKA (reference sequence). The CDR3 runs 14 residues. V lost 0 bases to trimming and J lost 6 bases, with 14 bases between them. The CDR3 nucleotides read TGCAGTGCTAGAGATACGAGATGGGAGGCTGAAGCTTTCTTT. It is translated as CSARDTRWEAEAFF.

This clonotype was counted a few times. Here the CDR3 DNA reads TGTGCCATCAGTGAGGGACAGCCTAATGAAAAACTGTTTTTT. Translating it yields CAISEGQPNEKLFF. The gene calls are TRBV10-3 and TRBJ1-4; D is possibly TRBD1 (6 bases). The CDR3 is made up of 14 amino acids. V was trimmed by 2 bases and J by 3 bases, leaving 7 bases between them. From germline, CDR1 is ENHRY and CDR2 SYGVKD.

CDR3 region: CASAGTRWAKNIQYF. The CDR3 nucleotides are TGTGCCAGCGCGGGCACACGGTGGGCCAAAAACATTCAGTACTTC. The gene calls are TRBV19 and TRBJ2-4; weak D call: TRBD2 (5 bases). CDR3 length equals 15 residues. The V gene's germline CDR1 is LNHDA and CDR2 SQIVND (reference sequence). Between the trimmed V and J ends, which lost 9 bases and 1 base, there was a span of 16 bases.

The chain couples TRBV7-2 to TRBJ1-4, with TRBD1 matching 9 bases. This CDR3 has 15 amino acids. J gave up 7 bases and V 5 bases, and 8 bases lay outside the gene matches. Germline lookup yields CDR1 SGHTA and CDR2 FQGNSA. CDR3: CASSKDGTGTEKLFF. The CDR3 nucleotides read TGTGCCAGCAGCAAAGACGGGACAGGGACTGAAAAACTGTTTTTT. The entire variable domain, with the rest obtained from reference TRBV7-2 and TRBJ1-4, is as follows: GAGVSQSPSNKVTEKGKDVELRCDPISGHTALYWYRQSLGQGLEFLIYFQGNSAPDKSGLPSDRFSAERTGGSVSTLTIQRTQQEDSAVYLCASSKDGTGTEKLFFGSGTQLSVL.

This clonotype came up a few times. This chain uses TRBV27 with TRBJ2-3; D is ambiguous. Germline V gene sequence: CDR1 MNHEY, CDR2 SMNVEV (reference sequence). The V gene lost 2 bases and the J gene lost 6 bases, with 9 bases spanning the gap. The CDR3 loop spans 13 amino acids. The CDR3 DNA reads as TGTGCCAGCAGTTTAAAAGTTCCGGATACGCAGTATTTT. Amino acid sequence: CASSLKVPDTQYF.

In DNA, the CDR3 is TGCGCCAGCAGTGAGGCCAGGGAAGGCGAGCAGTACTTC. Translated, it gives CASSEAREGEQYF. This chain connects TRBV10-2 to TRBJ2-7; D possibly corresponds to TRBD1 (5 bases). V was pared by 2 bases and J by 6 bases, with 11 bases between. The CDR3 consists of 13 residues. Germline V gene data show CDR1 as WSHSY and CDR2 as SAAADI.

This clonotype was seen a handful of times. The V call is TRBV28, the J call TRBJ2-6; D is undetermined. The germline V gene encodes CDR1 MDHEN and CDR2 SYDVKM. The V gene lost 7 bases and the J gene lost 4 bases, with 5 bases spanning the gap. The CDR3 runs to 12 residues. CDR3 amino acids: CASMSGANVLTF. In nucleotides, the CDR3 is TGTGCCAGCATGTCCGGGGCCAACGTCCTGACTTTC.

The V and J genes are TRBV7-9 and TRBJ2-7, with D maybe TRBD2 (6 bases). The CDR3 covers 14 residues. V gave up 5 bases and J gave up 1 base, with 12 bases separating them. Germline V gives CDR1 SEHNR, CDR2 FQNEAQ (reference sequence). The CDR3 spells CASSPRTNSYEQYF. The CDR3, as DNA: TGTGCCAGCAGCCCTCGGACTAATTCCTACGAGCAGTACTTC.

This chain connects TRBV6-5 to TRBJ2-7; perhaps TRBD2 as D (6 bases). The J call may be in error: the DNA end matches TRBJ2-5 better. Germline loops: CDR1 MNHEY, CDR2 SVGAGI. CDR3 length equals 16 residues. CDR3 protein: CASSYYGGIAQETQYF. For the CDR3, the DNA is TGTGCCAGCAGTTACTACGGCGGGATCGCGCAAGAGACCCAGTACTTC.

CDR3 nucleotides: TGTGCCAGCAGCTTAGGCAAAGGGGTGTTTTTT. As protein: CASSLGKGVFF. The rearrangement joins TRBV7-9 to TRBJ1-4, with a tentative D call TRBD1 (5 bases). CDR3 size: 11 residues. CDR1 is SEHNR and CDR2 is FQNEAQ in the germline V gene (reference sequence). V shed 1 base and J shed 15 bases, with 9 bases lying between them. Combining the CDR3 with reference TRBV7-9 and TRBJ1-4 gives the whole variable domain DTGVSQNPRHKITKRGQNVTFRCDPISEHNRLYWYRQTLGQGPEFLTYFQNEAQLEKSRLLSDRFSAERPKGSFSTLEIQRTEQGDSAMYLCASSLGKGVFFGSGTQLSVL.